This T cell receptor beta chain stems from a study of shared clonotypes between healthy human individuals. Study observations and caveats: Sorted-subset sequencing was shown by rarefaction to be incomplete despite large depth.

The ends lost 5 bases at V and 3 bases at J; junction bases unmatched: 4. The CDR3 spans 14 residues. CDR1 is SGHVS and CDR2 is FNYEAQ in the germline V gene. Worth noting for this clone: The antigen is unknown.

Assay: immunoSEQ multiplex PCR; the TCRdb copy retains only in-frame clones and omits some. Counted here are about 2,100,000 clones, about 92% occurring once; the ten biggest clones make up around 1.7%. Naive CD8 cells were CD45RO-negative, positively selected for CCR7, excluding terminally differentiated effector memory CD45RA+ cells. This clonotype was sampled from a man aged 18 to 35 in good health. Some clones in this sample may be carry-over from other donors' samples. The sequenced sample consisted of naive CD8+ T cells from PBMCs. This chain joins TRBV7-6 and TRBJ2-7, with 10 bases identical to TRBD1. CDR3 sequence reads: CASSTRTGGYEQYF. Written as DNA, the CDR3 is TGTGCCAGCAGCACCCGGACAGGGGGCTACGAGCAGTACTTC.